This TCR beta chain was retrieved from a study of blood T cell repertoires in COVID-19. Study-level information: Acute and convalescent COVID-19 specimens originated in the United States, Italy and Spain. PBMCs, B-cell-depleted T cells, or T cells provided the cDNA or gDNA that made up the material.

Per the original methods: By means of reference gene primer amplification, nucleated cell counts were estimated. TCRdb's table, derived via immunoSEQ multiplex PCR, lists solely in-frame clones and lacks some. V, J and clone size are taken as reported in that table, and D and trimming were inferred from the DNA itself. The profile shows some 56,000 clones, over 75% of them singletons. What was sequenced was peripheral blood. This TCR derives from a man aged 60 to 75 with acute or convalescent COVID-19.

CDR3 sequence reads: CASSRDRFLSNGYTF. The CDR3 region has the DNA TGTGCCAGCAGCCGGGACAGATTTTTGTCTAACGGCTACACCTTC. The rearrangement uses TRBV6-5 and TRBJ1-2; the match to TRBD1 covers 7 bases. The CDR3 is made up of 15 amino acids. Losses at the gene ends were 6 bases for V and 8 bases for J; bases not matched to a gene: 15. Germline V gene data show CDR1 as MNHEY and CDR2 as SVGAGI.